Listed below are T cell receptor beta chains from one sample, sequenced in a study of cytomegalovirus exposure and HLA in healthy donors. The data were produced by immunoSEQ multiplex PCR, yet TCRdb's version contains in-frame clones alone and is incomplete. The table lists tens of thousands of clones, 60% to 85% of them singletons. What was sequenced was PBMCs. These receptors were taken from a man in his forties in good health and CMV-seronegative. CDR3s include the opening cysteine and the closing phenylalanine or tryptophan. The D gene is left open where the match is weak. Where a row states a size, it is once, few, many or the class of an expanded clone; other rows omit it.

V: TRBV10-3; J: TRBJ2-2; D: .; size: .; DNA: TGTGCCATCCAAGGAGCGGCGAACACCGGGGAGCTGTTTTTT; CDR3: CAIQGAANTGELFF
V: TRBV2; J: TRBJ2-7; D: TRBD2; size: .; DNA: TGTGCCAGCAGTAGTCTAGCGGGACTCTACGAGCAGTACTTC; CDR3: CASSSLAGLYEQYF
V: TRBV13; J: TRBJ2-1; D: TRBD2; size: few; DNA: TGTGCCAGCAGCTTAGAGGAGGGTGTGGGAGGGCGGAACAATGAGCAGTTCTTC; CDR3: CASSLEEGVGGRNNEQFF
V: TRBV10-2; J: TRBJ2-3; D: TRBD2; size: .; DNA: TGCGCCAGCAGTGAGTCGAGGCTAGCGGGAGGCACAGATACGCAGTATTTT; CDR3: CASSESRLAGGTDTQYF
V: TRBV2; J: TRBJ2-5; D: .; size: .; DNA: TGTGCCAGCAGTGCCCCGGGAACCGAGACCCAGTACTTC; CDR3: CASSAPGTETQYF
V: TRBV19; J: TRBJ1-4; D: .; size: .; DNA: TGTGCCAGTAGTCTCGGGACACCTAATGAAAAACTGTTTTTT; CDR3: CASSLGTPNEKLFF
V: TRBV19; J: TRBJ2-5; D: TRBD1; size: .; DNA: TGTGCCAGTAGAGGACAGGGGTGGGAGACCCAGTACTTC; CDR3: CASRGQGWETQYF
V: TRBV7-8; J: TRBJ1-5; D: .; size: few; DNA: TGTGCCAGCAGCTCTAGGCCCTATAGCAATCAGCCCCAGCATTTT; CDR3: CASSSRPYSNQPQHF
V: TRBV11-2; J: TRBJ1-4; D: TRBD1; size: .; DNA: TGTGCCAGCAGCTTATTGGGACAGGGGCGTGAAAAACTGTTTTTT; CDR3: CASSLLGQGREKLFF
V: TRBV6-6; J: TRBJ2-4; D: .; size: few; DNA: TGTGCCAGCAGGCCTAGACAGGGCGGGACCAAAAACATTCAGTACTTC; CDR3: CASRPRQGGTKNIQYF
V: TRBV4-2; J: TRBJ2-2; D: .; size: .; DNA: TGTGCCAGCAGCCAAGGTCAGGAGGTCCGGGAGCTGTTTTTT; CDR3: CASSQGQEVRELFF
V: TRBV6-6; J: TRBJ1-6; D: TRBD1; size: few; DNA: TGTGCCAGCACTCTCCTGGGACAGGGCTCACCCCTCCACTTT; CDR3: CASTLLGQGSPLHF
V: TRBV9; J: TRBJ2-7; D: TRBD2; size: once; DNA: TGTGCCAGCAGCGTAGAAGGACTAGCGGGAGTCGAGCAGTACTTC; CDR3: CASSVEGLAGVEQYF
V: TRBV5-1; J: TRBJ2-7; D: TRBD2; size: once; DNA: TGCGCCAGCAGCTTGGCCCCAACTAGCGGGGGTGCCCTCTCCTACGAGCAGTACTTC; CDR3: CASSLAPTSGGALSYEQYF
V: TRBV27; J: TRBJ1-6; D: TRBD1; size: .; DNA: TGTGCCAGCAGTTTTAGGGGGCGTTCTAATAATTCACCCCTCCACTTT; CDR3: CASSFRGRSNNSPLHF
V: TRBV5-6; J: TRBJ2-3; D: TRBD1; size: .; DNA: TGTGCCAGCAGCTTTGTCGGACAGGGGTTAGATACGCAGTATTTT; CDR3: CASSFVGQGLDTQYF
V: TRBV10-3; J: TRBJ2-7; D: TRBD1; size: .; DNA: TGTGCCTCCCGGGACAGGGTTCTCGAGCAGTACTTC; CDR3: CASRDRVLEQYF
V: TRBV7-9; J: TRBJ1-6; D: TRBD1; size: .; DNA: TGTTCCAGCAGCCGGACAGGGGCGCATAATTCACCCCTCCACTTT; CDR3: CSSSRTGAHNSPLHF
V: TRBV11-3; J: TRBJ2-3; D: .; size: .; DNA: TGTGCCAGCAGCTCATGGACAGCCACAGATACGCAGTATTTT; CDR3: CASSSWTATDTQYF
V: TRBV18; J: TRBJ1-4; D: TRBD1; size: .; DNA: TGTGCCAGCTCAAGCTCGGACAGGGTTGAAAAACTGTTTTTT; CDR3: CASSSSDRVEKLFF
V: TRBV2; J: TRBJ2-2; D: TRBD2; size: .; DNA: TGTGCCAGCAGTGGCCGGGACTATATCGGGGAGCTGTTTTTT; CDR3: CASSGRDYIGELFF